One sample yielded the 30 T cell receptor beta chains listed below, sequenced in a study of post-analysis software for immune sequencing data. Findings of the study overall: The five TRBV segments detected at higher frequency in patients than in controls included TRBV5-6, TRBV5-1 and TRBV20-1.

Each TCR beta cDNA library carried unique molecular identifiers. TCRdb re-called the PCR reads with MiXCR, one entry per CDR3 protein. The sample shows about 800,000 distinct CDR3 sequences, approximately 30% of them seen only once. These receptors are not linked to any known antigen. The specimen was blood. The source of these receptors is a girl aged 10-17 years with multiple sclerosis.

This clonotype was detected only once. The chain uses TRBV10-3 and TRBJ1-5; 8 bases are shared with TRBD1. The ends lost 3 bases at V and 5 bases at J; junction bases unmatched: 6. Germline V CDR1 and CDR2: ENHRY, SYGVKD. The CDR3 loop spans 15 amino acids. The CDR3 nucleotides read TGTGCCATCAGTGACAGCGACAGGGGATATCAGCCCCAGCATTTT. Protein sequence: CAISDSDRGYQPQHF.

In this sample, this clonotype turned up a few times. CDR3 region: CASSFGQTFSGEQYF. The CDR3 nucleotides are TGCGCCAGCAGCTTCGGACAGACCTTTAGCGGCGAGCAGTACTTC. This rearrangement joins TRBV5-1 to TRBJ2-5, with D perhaps matching TRBD1 or TRBD2 (6 bases each). Judging by the DNA end, TRBJ2-7 fits better; the J call may be wrong. Germline CDR1 is SGHRS and CDR2 is YFSETQ. CDR3 length: 15 residues.

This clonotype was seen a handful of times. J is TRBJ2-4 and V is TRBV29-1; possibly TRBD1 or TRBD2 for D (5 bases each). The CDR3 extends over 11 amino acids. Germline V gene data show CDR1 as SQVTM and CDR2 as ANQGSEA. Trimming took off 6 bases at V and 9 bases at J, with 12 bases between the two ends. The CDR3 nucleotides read TGCAGCGTAGGGACGAGCGGCATTCAGTACTTC. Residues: CSVGTSGIQYF.

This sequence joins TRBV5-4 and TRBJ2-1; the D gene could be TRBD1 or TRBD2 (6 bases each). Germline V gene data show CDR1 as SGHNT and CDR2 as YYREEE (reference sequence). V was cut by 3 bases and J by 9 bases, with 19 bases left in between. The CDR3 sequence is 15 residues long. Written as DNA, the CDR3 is TGTGCCAGCAGCTCACCCGGGGGCCCTCACATTGAGCAGTTCTTC. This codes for CASSSPGGPHIEQFF. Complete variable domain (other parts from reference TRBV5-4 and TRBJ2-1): ETGVTQSPTHLIKTRGQQVTLRCSSQSGHNTVSWYQQALGQGPQFIFQYYREEENGRGNFPPRFSGLQFPNYSSELNVNALELDDSALYLCASSSPGGPHIEQFFGPGTRLTVL.

The DNA for the CDR3 is TGTGCCACCTTGGGACGCAATGAAAAACTGTTTTTT. This encodes CATLGRNEKLFF. V gene TRBV11-2 combines with J gene TRBJ1-4; a possible D gene is TRBD1 (5 bases). The CDR3 runs 12 residues. Per the germline V gene, CDR1 is SGHAT and CDR2 is FQNNGV. Trimming removed 10 bases from V and 5 bases from J, with 11 bases in between.

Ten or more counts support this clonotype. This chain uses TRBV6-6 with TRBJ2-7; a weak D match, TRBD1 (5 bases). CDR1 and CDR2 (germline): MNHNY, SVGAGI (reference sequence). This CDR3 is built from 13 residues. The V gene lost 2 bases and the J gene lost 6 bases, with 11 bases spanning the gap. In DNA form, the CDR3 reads TGTGCCAGCAGTTACCGGCAGGGATCCGAGCAGTACTTC. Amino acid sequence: CASSYRQGSEQYF.

The CDR3 DNA follows: TGTGCCAGCATTCGACAGCAGGGATTTCGCGAAAAACTGTTTTTT. It codes for CASIRQQGFREKLFF. The J gene is TRBJ1-4, the V gene TRBV12-3 or TRBV12-4; weak D call: TRBD1 (5 bases). The V end lost 7 bases, the J end lost 8 bases, and 20 bases lay between the germline ends. The CDR3 is 15 residues long.

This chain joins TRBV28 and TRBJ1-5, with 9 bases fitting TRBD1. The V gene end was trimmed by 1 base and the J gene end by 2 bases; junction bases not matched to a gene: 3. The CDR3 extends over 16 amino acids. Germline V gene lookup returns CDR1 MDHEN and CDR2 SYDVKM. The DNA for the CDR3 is TGTGCCAGCAGTTTATTACAGGGGGCAGGCAATCAGCCCCAGCATTTT. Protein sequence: CASSLLQGAGNQPQHF.

This CDR3 is CRAGGQAYEQYF. CDR3 nucleotides: TGCAGGGCTGGTGGACAAGCCTACGAGCAGTACTTC. This chain links TRBV20-1 with TRBJ2-4; D might be TRBD1 (5 bases). The DNA end is a closer match to TRBJ2-7, so the J assignment may be wrong. The CDR3 extends over 12 amino acids. Germline V gene lookup returns CDR1 DFQATT and CDR2 SNEGSKA (reference sequence).

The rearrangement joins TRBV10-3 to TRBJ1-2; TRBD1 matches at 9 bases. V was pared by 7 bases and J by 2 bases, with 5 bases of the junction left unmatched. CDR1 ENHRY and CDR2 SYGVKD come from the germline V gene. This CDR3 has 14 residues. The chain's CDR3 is CAITRTGENYGYTF. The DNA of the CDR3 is TGTGCCATCACCAGGACAGGGGAGAACTATGGCTACACCTTC.

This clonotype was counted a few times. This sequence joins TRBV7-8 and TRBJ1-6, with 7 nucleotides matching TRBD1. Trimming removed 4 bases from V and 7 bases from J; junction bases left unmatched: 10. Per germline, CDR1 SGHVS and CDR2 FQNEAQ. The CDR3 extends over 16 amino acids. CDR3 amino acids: CASSYRARGGNSPLHF. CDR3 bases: TGTGCCAGCAGCTACAGGGCCCGAGGGGGCAATTCACCCCTCCACTTT.

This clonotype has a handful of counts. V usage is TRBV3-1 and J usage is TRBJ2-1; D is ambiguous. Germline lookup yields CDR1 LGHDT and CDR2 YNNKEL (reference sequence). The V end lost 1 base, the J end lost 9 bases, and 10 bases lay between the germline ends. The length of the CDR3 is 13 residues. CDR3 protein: CASSQGESLEQFF. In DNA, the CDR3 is TGTGCCAGCAGCCAAGGCGAGTCCCTTGAGCAGTTCTTC.

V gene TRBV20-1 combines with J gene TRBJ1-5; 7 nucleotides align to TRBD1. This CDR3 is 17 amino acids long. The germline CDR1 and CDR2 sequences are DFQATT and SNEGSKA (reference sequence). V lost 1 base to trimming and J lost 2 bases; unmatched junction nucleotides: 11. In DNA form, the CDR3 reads TGCAGTGCTAGAGCGAGACAGGGTTTGAGGGGCAATCAGCCCCAGCATTTT. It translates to CSARARQGLRGNQPQHF.

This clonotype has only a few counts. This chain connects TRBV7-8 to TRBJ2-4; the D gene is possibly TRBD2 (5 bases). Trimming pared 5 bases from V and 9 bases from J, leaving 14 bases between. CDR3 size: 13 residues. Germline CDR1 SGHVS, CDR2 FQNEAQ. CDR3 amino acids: CASSPDSDSIQYF. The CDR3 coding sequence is TGTGCCAGCAGCCCCGATAGCGATAGCATTCAGTACTTC.

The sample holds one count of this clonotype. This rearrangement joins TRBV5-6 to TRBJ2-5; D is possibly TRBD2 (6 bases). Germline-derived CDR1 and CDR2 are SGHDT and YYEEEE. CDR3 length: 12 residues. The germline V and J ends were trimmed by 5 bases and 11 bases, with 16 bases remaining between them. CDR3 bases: TGTGCCAGCAGTTACCAATCGGGAGAGCAGTACTTC. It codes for CASSYQSGEQYF.

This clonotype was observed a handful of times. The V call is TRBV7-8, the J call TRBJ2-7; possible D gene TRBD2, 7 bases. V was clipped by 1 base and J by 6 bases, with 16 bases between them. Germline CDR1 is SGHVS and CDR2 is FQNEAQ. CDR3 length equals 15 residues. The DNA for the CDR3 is TGTGCCAGCAGCTTAGTCCGGGACACGGGGGGCGAGCAGTACTTC. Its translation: CASSLVRDTGGEQYF.

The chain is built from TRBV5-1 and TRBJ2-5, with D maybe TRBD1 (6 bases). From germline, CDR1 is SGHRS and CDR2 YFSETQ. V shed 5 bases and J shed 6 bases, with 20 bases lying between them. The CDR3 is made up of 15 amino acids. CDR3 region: CASSYTGFALKTQYF. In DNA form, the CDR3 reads TGCGCCAGCAGTTACACAGGGTTTGCTTTGAAGACCCAGTACTTC. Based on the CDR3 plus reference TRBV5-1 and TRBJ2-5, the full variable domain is KAGVTQTPRYLIKTRGQQVTLSCSPISGHRSVSWYQQTPGQGLQFLFEYFSETQRNKGNFPGRFSGRQFSNSRSEMNVSTLELGDSALYLCASSYTGFALKTQYFGPGTRLLVL.

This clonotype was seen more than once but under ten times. The CDR3 DNA is TGTGCCAGCAGCCTAGAAATGGACAGGCCCCAGCATTTT. Translating it yields CASSLEMDRPQHF. The V and J genes are TRBV12-3 or TRBV12-4 and TRBJ1-5, with a possible D match to TRBD1 (6 bases). V lost 6 bases, J lost 9 bases, and 15 bases lay in between. The CDR3 contains 13 residues.

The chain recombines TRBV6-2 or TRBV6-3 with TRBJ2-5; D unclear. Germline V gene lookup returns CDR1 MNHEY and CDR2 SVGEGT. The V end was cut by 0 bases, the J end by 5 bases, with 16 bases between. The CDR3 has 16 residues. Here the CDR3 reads CASSYSMGLEWETQYF. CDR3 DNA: TGTGCCAGCAGTTACTCGATGGGATTGGAGTGGGAGACCCAGTACTTC.

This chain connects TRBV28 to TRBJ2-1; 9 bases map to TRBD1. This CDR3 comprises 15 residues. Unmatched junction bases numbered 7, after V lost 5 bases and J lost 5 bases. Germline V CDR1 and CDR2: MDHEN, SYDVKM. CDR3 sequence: CASSPDRGGNNEQFF. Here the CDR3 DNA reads TGTGCCAGCAGTCCGGACAGGGGCGGAAACAATGAGCAGTTCTTC.

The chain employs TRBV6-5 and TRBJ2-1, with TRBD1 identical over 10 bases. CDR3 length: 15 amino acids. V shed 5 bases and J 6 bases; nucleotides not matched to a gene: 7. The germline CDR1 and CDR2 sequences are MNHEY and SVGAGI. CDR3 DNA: TGTGCCAGCAGTGGATCGGGACAGGGGACCAATGAGCAGTTCTTC. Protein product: CASSGSGQGTNEQFF.

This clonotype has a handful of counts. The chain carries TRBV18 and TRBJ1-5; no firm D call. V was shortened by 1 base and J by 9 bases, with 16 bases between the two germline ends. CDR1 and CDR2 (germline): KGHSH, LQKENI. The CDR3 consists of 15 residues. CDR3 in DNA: TGTGCCAGCTCACCACTTCCCCCGGGCTTGTGGCCCCAGCATTTT. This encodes CASSPLPPGLWPQHF.

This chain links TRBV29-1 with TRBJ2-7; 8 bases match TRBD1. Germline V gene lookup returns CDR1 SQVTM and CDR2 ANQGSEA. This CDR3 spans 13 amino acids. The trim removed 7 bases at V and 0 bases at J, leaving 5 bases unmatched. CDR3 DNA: TGCAGCGGTGAGGGGACAGGCTCCTACGAGCAGTACTTC. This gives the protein CSGEGTGSYEQYF.

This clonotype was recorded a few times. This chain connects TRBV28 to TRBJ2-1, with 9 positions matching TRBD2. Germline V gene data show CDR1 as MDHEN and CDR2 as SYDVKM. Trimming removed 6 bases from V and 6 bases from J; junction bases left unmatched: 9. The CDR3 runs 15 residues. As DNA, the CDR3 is TGTGCCAGCAGATCCGGGACTAGCAATCGCAATGAGCAGTTCTTC. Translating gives CASRSGTSNRNEQFF.

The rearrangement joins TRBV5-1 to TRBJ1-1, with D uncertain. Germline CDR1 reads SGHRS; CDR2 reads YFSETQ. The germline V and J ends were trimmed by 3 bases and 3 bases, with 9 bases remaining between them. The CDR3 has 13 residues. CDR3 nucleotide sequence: TGCGCCAGCAGCTACGGGGATTACACTGAAGCTTTCTTT. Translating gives CASSYGDYTEAFF. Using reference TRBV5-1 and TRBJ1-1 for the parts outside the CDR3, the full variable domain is KAGVTQTPRYLIKTRGQQVTLSCSPISGHRSVSWYQQTPGQGLQFLFEYFSETQRNKGNFPGRFSGRQFSNSRSEMNVSTLELGDSALYLCASSYGDYTEAFFGQGTRLTVV.

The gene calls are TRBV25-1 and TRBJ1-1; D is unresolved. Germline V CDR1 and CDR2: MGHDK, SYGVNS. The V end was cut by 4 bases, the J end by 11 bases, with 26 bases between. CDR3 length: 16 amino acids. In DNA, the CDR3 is TGTGCCAGCAGTGGATGGTTTGGGCAGCCTTCCTCACGGGCTTTCTTT. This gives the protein CASSGWFGQPSSRAFF.

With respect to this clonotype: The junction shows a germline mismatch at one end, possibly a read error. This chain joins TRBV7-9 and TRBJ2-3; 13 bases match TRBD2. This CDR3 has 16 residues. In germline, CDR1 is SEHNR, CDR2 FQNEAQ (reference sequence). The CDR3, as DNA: TGTGCCGGCAGCTCGGGACTAGCGGGACACACAGATACGCAGTATTTT. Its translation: CAGSSGLAGHTDTQYF. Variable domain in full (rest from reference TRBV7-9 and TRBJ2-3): DTGVSQNPRHKITKRGQNVTFRCDPISEHNRLYWYRQTLGQGPEFLTYFQNEAQLEKSRLLSDRFSAERPKGSFSTLEIQRTEQGDSAMYLCAGSSGLAGHTDTQYFGPGTRLTVL.

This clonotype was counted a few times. CDR3 bases: TGTGCCAGCAGCGGGAAGGGACACGTCCGCAATGAGCAGTTCTTC. Translation gives CASSGKGHVRNEQFF. The genes are TRBV6-1 and TRBJ2-1, with D possibly TRBD1 on 6 matching bases. CDR1 is MNHNS, CDR2 SASEGT, per germline. CDR3 length equals 15 residues. The ends were cut back, 6 bases at V and 6 bases at J, with 18 bases in the middle.

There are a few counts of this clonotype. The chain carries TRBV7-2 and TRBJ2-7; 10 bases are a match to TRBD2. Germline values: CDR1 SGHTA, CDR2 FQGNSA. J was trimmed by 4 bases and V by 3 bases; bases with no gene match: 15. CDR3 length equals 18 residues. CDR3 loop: CASSFWTESSGSRYEQYF. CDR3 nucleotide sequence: TGTGCCAGCAGCTTTTGGACAGAGTCTAGCGGGAGTCGATACGAGCAGTACTTC.

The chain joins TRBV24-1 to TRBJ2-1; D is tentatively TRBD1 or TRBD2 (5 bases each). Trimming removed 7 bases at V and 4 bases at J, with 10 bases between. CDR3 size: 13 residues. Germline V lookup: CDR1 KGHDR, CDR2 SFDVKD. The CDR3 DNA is TGTGCCACCAGCGGGGCAGGGTACAATGAGCAGTTCTTC. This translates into CATSGAGYNEQFF.